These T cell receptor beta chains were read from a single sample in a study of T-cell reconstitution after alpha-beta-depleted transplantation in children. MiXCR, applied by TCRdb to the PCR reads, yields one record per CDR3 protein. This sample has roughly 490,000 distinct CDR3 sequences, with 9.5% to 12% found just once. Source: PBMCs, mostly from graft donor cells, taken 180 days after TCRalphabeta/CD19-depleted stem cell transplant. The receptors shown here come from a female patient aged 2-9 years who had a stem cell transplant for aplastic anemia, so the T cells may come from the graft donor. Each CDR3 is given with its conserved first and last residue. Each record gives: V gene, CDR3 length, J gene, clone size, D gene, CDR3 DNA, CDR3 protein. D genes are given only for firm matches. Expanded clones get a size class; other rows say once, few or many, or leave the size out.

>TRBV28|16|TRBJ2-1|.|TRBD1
TGTGCCAGCAGTCAAGATCCGGGACAGGGGCTCCATGAGCAGTTCTTC
CASSQDPGQGLHEQFF
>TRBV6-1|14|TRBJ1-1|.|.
TGTGCCAGCAGTGAGGCCTCCGAAGTTACTGAAGCTTTCTTT
CASSEASEVTEAFF
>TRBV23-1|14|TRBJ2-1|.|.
TGCGCCAGCAGTCCACAGGACATCTACAATGAGCAGTTCTTC
CASSPQDIYNEQFF
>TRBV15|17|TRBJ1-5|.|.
TGTCCCACCAGCAGAGACCGACGCGGGGCTAGCAATCAGCCCCAGCATTTT
CPTSRDRRGASNQPQHF
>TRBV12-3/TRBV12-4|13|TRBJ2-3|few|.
TGTGCCAGCAGTGAGGACTCCGGAGATACGCAGTATTTT
CASSEDSGDTQYF
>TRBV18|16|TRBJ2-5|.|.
TGTGCCAGCTCACTCCAGGTGCCCGGAGATGGTGAGACCCAGTACTTC
CASSLQVPGDGETQYF
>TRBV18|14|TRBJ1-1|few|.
TGTGCCAGCTCACCAAAAAACGGCAATGGCGAAGCTTTCTTT
CASSPKNGNGEAFF
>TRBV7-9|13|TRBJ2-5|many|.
TGTGCCAGCAGCATAAAGAGTGAAGAGACCCAGTACTTC
CASSIKSEETQYF
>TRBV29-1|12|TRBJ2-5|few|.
TGCAGCGGGGGCAGACACCAAGAGACCCAGTACTTC
CSGGRHQETQYF
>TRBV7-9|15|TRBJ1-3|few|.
TGTGCCAGCAGTTTGACGGGGGGCACTGGAAACACCATATATTTT
CASSLTGGTGNTIYF
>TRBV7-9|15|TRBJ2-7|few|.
TGTGCCAGCAGCTTTGAAAGGACAGCTCCCCGGGAGCAGTACTTC
CASSFERTAPREQYF
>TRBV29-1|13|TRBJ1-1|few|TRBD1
TGCAGCGTTGAAGAGCGACAGGGGTTAGAAGCTTTCTTT
CSVEERQGLEAFF
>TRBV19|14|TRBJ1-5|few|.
TGTGCCACCTCCCGGGGGACGGCTAATCAGCCCCAGCATTTT
CATSRGTANQPQHF
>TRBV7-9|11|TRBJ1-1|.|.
TGTGCCAGCAGCGTCGGGGACCCTGCTTTCTTT
CASSVGDPAFF
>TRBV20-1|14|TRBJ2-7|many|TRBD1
TGCAGTGCCACCGGGACAGGGGGTAGCCACGAGCAGTACTTC
CSATGTGGSHEQYF
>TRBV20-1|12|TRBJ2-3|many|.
TGCAGTGCTAGCGGGCTCACAGATACGCAGTATTTT
CSASGLTDTQYF
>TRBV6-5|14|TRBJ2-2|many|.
TGTGCCAGCAGTTCCCACGGGACGAGCGGGGAGCTGTTTTTT
CASSSHGTSGELFF
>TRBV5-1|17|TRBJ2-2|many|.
TGCGCCAGCAGCTCCGTAAAGAGGACACCGAACACCGGGGAGCTGTTTTTT
CASSSVKRTPNTGELFF
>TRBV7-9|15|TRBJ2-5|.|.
TGTGCCAGCACCCTAGGGGGGCAGGGAGGAGAGACCCAGTACTTC
CASTLGGQGGETQYF
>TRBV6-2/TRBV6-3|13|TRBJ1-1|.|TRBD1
TGTGCCGAATGGACAGGGGGAAAATCTGAAGCTTTCTTT
CAEWTGGKSEAFF
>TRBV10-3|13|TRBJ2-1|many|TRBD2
TGTGCCATCAGTGGCCTAGCGGGAGGGGAGCAGTTCTTC
CAISGLAGGEQFF
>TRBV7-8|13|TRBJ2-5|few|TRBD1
TGTGCCAGCAGCACGGGACAGGGAGAGACCCAGTACTTC
CASSTGQGETQYF
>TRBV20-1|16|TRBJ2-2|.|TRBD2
TGCAGTGCCTCCTTTGGGCGGGAGGGCCCCACCGGGGAGCTGTTTTTT
CSASFGREGPTGELFF
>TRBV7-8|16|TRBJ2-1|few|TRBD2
TGTGCCAGCAGCTTCACTAGCGGGAGAGGTGTCGATGAGCAGTTCTTC
CASSFTSGRGVDEQFF